Below, 21 T cell receptor beta chains from the same sample are listed, as sequenced in a study of T cells in Graves' hyperthyroidism and ophthalmopathy. Amplification of TCR beta CDR3 regions was performed using RNA transcripts as template. HTBI primers were employed in a first-round RT-PCR of the TCR CDR3. TCRdb re-called the multiplex PCR reads through MiXCR, storing one row per CDR3 protein. The table records approximately 700,000 distinct CDR3 sequences, 40% to 55% of them present only once. The sequenced sample consisted of peripheral blood or thyroid tissue (not recorded which). The receptors stem from an adult man with Graves' disease, either hyperthyroidism or ophthalmopathy (not recorded which).

The V and J genes are TRBV7-9 and TRBJ1-2; tentative D call: TRBD1 (5 bases). The V end lost 5 bases, the J end lost 5 bases, and 21 bases lay between the germline ends. The CDR3 contains 16 residues. From germline, CDR1 is SEHNR and CDR2 FQNEAQ (reference sequence). Here the CDR3 DNA reads TGTGCCAGCAGCCCCCCTACTCCGGGACTGTTATATGGCTACACCTTC. Encoded protein: CASSPPTPGLLYGYTF. Full variable domain (outside the CDR3, taken from reference TRBV7-9 and TRBJ1-2): DTGVSQNPRHKITKRGQNVTFRCDPISEHNRLYWYRQTLGQGPEFLTYFQNEAQLEKSRLLSDRFSAERPKGSFSTLEIQRTEQGDSAMYLCASSPPTPGLLYGYTFGSGTRLTVV.

J is TRBJ1-5 and V is TRBV15; D not certain. This CDR3 region has 15 residues. CDR1 is LNHNV, CDR2 YYDKDF, per germline (reference sequence). V shed 3 bases and J shed 5 bases, with 14 bases lying between them. DNA of the CDR3: TGTGCCACCAGCAGTGAAACCACGGCGGATCAGCCCCAGCATTTT. Translated: CATSSETTADQPQHF.

This clonotype was observed a handful of times. The chain has TRBV6-9 and TRBJ1-4; tentatively, D is TRBD1 (5 bases). With 6 bases removed from V and 12 bases from J, the gap between germline ends came to 29 bases. Germline values: CDR1 MNHGY, CDR2 SVAAGI. The CDR3 totals 17 residues. The CDR3 DNA follows: TGTGCCAGCAGCCAAGGTCGAATCGGGACGGTGCGATCCCAACTGTTTTTT. It codes for CASSQGRIGTVRSQLFF.

The chain couples TRBV2 to TRBJ1-3; D is unresolved. Germline CDR1 is SNHLY and CDR2 is FYNNEI. CDR3 length: 16 amino acids. V lost 6 bases and J lost 4, with 19 bases in between. CDR3 amino acids: CASSQDLGSSGNTIYF. The CDR3 DNA follows: TGTGCCAGCAGCCAAGATCTCGGGAGCTCCGGAAACACCATATATTTT.

With respect to this clonotype: One base away lies a much larger clone, so this may be a sequencing read error. The rearrangement links TRBV11-2 to TRBJ2-7; 7 nucleotides line up with TRBD1. V shed 6 bases and J 2 bases; nucleotides not matched to a gene: 10. The CDR3 is made up of 15 amino acids. CDR1 and CDR2 (germline): SGHAT, FQNNGV. In DNA, the CDR3 is TGTGCCAGCAGTGAAAGCGGCCAGGGGGCCTACGAGCAGTACTTC. It yields the protein CASSESGQGAYEQYF.

The chain joins TRBV7-2 to TRBJ1-5; 8 bases agree with TRBD1. This CDR3 contains 16 residues. Trimming at V came to 6 bases and at J to 1 base, leaving 8 bases not matched to a gene. Germline V gene lookup returns CDR1 SGHTA and CDR2 FQGNSA. The CDR3 here is CASSPQGARSNQPQHF. CDR3 DNA: TGTGCCAGCAGTCCTCAGGGGGCAAGAAGCAATCAGCCCCAGCATTTT. The complete variable domain, with remaining parts taken from reference TRBV7-2 and TRBJ1-5, reads GAGVSQSPSNKVTEKGKDVELRCDPISGHTALYWYRQSLGQGLEFLIYFQGNSAPDKSGLPSDRFSAERTGGSVSTLTIQRTQQEDSAVYLCASSPQGARSNQPQHFGDGTRLSIL.

This sequence joins TRBV7-9 and TRBJ1-1; tentative D call: TRBD1 (6 bases). This CDR3 is 14 amino acids long. The V end was cut by 5 bases, the J end by 2 bases, with 12 bases between. The germline V gene has CDR1 SEHNR and CDR2 FQNEAQ (reference sequence). The CDR3 is CASSGETGNTEAFF. CDR3 sequence (DNA): TGTGCCAGCAGCGGAGAGACAGGCAACACTGAAGCTTTCTTT.

This clonotype was seen ten or more times. This chain joins TRBV29-1 and TRBJ2-5; 10 nucleotides align to TRBD1. The J segment lost 1 base and the V segment lost 7 bases, leaving 3 bases of the junction unmatched. This CDR3 contains 13 residues. Germline V lookup: CDR1 SQVTM, CDR2 ANQGSEA. DNA for the CDR3: TGCAGCGGTGGGACAGGGGTCCAAGAGACCCAGTACTTC. As protein: CSGGTGVQETQYF.

This clonotype came up a few times. The chain employs TRBV2 and TRBJ1-1; D gene uncertain. Germline CDR1 reads SNHLY; CDR2 reads FYNNEI. The CDR3 is 13 amino acids. V gave up 3 bases and J gave up 6 bases, with 11 bases separating them. Here the CDR3 DNA reads TGTGCCAGCAGTGATAGAATATACGCTGAAGCTTTCTTT. It specifies CASSDRIYAEAFF.

This sequence joins TRBV12-3 or TRBV12-4 and TRBJ2-7; 11 bases map to TRBD2. Trimming took 8 bases from V and 0 from J; bases not matched to a gene: 9. The CDR3 runs to 16 residues. As DNA, the CDR3 is TGTGCCAGCGGTGGAACCGGGACTAGCGGCTCCTACGAGCAGTACTTC. Translated, it gives CASGGTGTSGSYEQYF.

DNA of the CDR3: TGTGCCAGCAGCCAAGAGGTTCGGGACGTTATTGAAGCTTTCTTT. This encodes CASSQEVRDVIEAFF. This chain links TRBV7-2 with TRBJ1-1, with TRBD1 as a possible D gene (5 bases). Trimming cost V 5 bases and J 7 bases, with 20 bases left between them. Germline V gene lookup returns CDR1 SGHTA and CDR2 FQGNSA. This CDR3 has 15 residues.

A remark on this clonotype: At one end the junction does not follow the germline gene, possibly because of a read error. The chain links TRBV7-9 to TRBJ1-1; no clear D gene. The CDR3 has 12 residues. Germline V gene data show CDR1 as SEHNR and CDR2 as FQNEAQ (reference sequence). The CDR3 nucleotides read TGTGCCAGCAGCAAGGGTATAACTGAAACTTTCTTT. This translates into CASSKGITETFF.

The chain links TRBV29-1 to TRBJ1-2; TRBD1 is a possible D gene (6 bases). Germline loops: CDR1 SQVTM, CDR2 ANQGSEA. The V and J ends lost 0 bases and 0 bases respectively, with 14 bases between them. The CDR3 extends over 16 amino acids. The CDR3 protein is CSVEDRKGGANYGYTF. The CDR3 DNA sequence: TGCAGCGTTGAAGATCGGAAAGGGGGAGCTAACTATGGCTACACCTTC.

This clonotype was counted many times. The J gene is TRBJ1-2, the V gene TRBV2, with 7 bases identical to TRBD1. The ends lost 5 bases at V and 5 bases at J; junction bases unmatched: 5. Germline CDR1 SNHLY, CDR2 FYNNEI. The CDR3 totals 13 residues. CDR3 residues: CASSHRTGYGYTF. CDR3 nucleotide sequence: TGTGCCAGCAGTCACCGGACAGGTTATGGCTACACCTTC. The full variable domain, in which reference TRBV2 and TRBJ1-2 provide the parts outside the CDR3, is EPEVTQTPSHQVTQMGQEVILRCVPISNHLYFYWYRQILGQKVEFLVSFYNNEISEKSEIFDDQFSVERPDGSNFTLKIRSTKLEDSAMYFCASSHRTGYGYTFGSGTRLTVV.

The gene calls are TRBV7-6 and TRBJ2-5, with 8 bases fitting TRBD1. The V gene end was trimmed by 4 bases and the J gene end by 2 bases; junction bases not matched to a gene: 12. The CDR3 has 17 amino acids. CDR1 and CDR2 from the germline V gene are SGHVS and FNYEAQ. CDR3: CASSSVRQGAGQETQYF. The CDR3 DNA reads as TGTGCCAGCAGCTCTGTCCGCCAGGGGGCGGGTCAAGAGACCCAGTACTTC.

V is TRBV7-9 and J is TRBJ1-4; 10 nucleotides line up with TRBD1. Germline V gene lookup returns CDR1 SEHNR and CDR2 FQNEAQ (reference sequence). The CDR3 runs to 15 residues. Trimming removed 3 bases from V and 7 bases from J; junction bases left unmatched: 5. The DNA for the CDR3 is TGTGCCAGCAGCTTGTACGGGACAGGGGTTGAAAAACTGTTTTTT. The encoded protein is CASSLYGTGVEKLFF.

The chain carries TRBV6-5 and TRBJ1-2; D gene unclear. The V gene's germline CDR1 is MNHEY and CDR2 SVGAGI. The V and J ends lost 2 bases and 2 bases respectively, with 6 bases between them. This CDR3 is 13 amino acids long. The CDR3 DNA sequence: TGTGCCAGCAGTTACAACGGGAACTATGGCTACACCTTC. This sequence encodes CASSYNGNYGYTF.

In this sample, this clonotype turned up many times. V and J are TRBV20-1 and TRBJ2-7; no definite D call. Between the trimmed V and J ends, which lost 2 bases and 5 bases, there was a span of 7 bases. The CDR3 runs to 11 residues. Germline lookup yields CDR1 DFQATT and CDR2 SNEGSKA (reference sequence). The DNA for the CDR3 is TGCAGTGCTAGAAGTATCCACGAGCAGTACTTC. Its translation is CSARSIHEQYF.

Points on this clonotype: Since a much larger clone is just one base distant, this may be a read error. V and J are TRBV10-3 and TRBJ2-5; 9 bases match TRBD2. Germline CDR1 is ENHRY and CDR2 is SYGVKD. V trimming: 6 bases; J trimming: 2 bases; junction bases outside the gene matches: 4. This CDR3 contains 14 residues. In DNA, the CDR3 is TGTGCCATCAGCTTACTAGCGGGTCAAGAGACCCAGTACTTC. It encodes CAISLLAGQETQYF.

This clonotype was picked up a small number of times. The chain links TRBV12-3 or TRBV12-4 to TRBJ2-7, with TRBD1 identical over 9 bases. This CDR3 is 15 amino acids long. J was trimmed by 1 base and V by 4 bases; bases with no gene match: 5. The CDR3 region has the DNA TGTGCCAGCAGTTCCCGGGACAGGGCTTCCTACGAGCAGTACTTC. It specifies CASSSRDRASYEQYF.

V gene TRBV29-1 combines with J gene TRBJ1-1; 7 bases agree with TRBD1. The CDR3 runs to 11 residues. CDR1 is SQVTM, CDR2 ANQGSEA, per germline. V lost 7 bases and J lost 5; bases outside the gene matches: 4. CDR3 nucleotides: TGCAGCGCCAGACAGGGTACTGAAGCTTTCTTT. Translated: CSARQGTEAFF.